This T cell receptor beta chain was recorded in a study of shared clonotypes between healthy human individuals. This clone was seen a handful of times. What it recognizes is unknown. General study results and limits: Limited genetic and exposure-history diversity came from having few donors.

The CDR3 runs to 14 residues. In germline, CDR1 is GTSNPN, CDR2 SVGIG (reference sequence). V gave up 0 bases and J gave up 11 bases, with 17 bases separating them. The repertoire was sequenced with immunoSEQ multiplex PCR; TCRdb's copy has only in-frame clones and lacks some. The sample includes some 1 million clones, about three quarters of them seen just once. The J gene is TRBJ1-5, the V gene TRBV30, with a weak D call TRBD1 (6 bases). Source material: memory CD4+ T cells sorted from blood. Sample subset: CD45RA-negative fraction. The TCR sequence derives from a man in his late teens or twenties in good health. The CDR3 reads CAWSVPGGTRAQHF. DNA of the CDR3: TGTGCCTGGAGTGTACCGGGGGGCACTAGGGCCCAGCATTTT. The full variable domain, with the rest looked up from reference TRBV30 and TRBJ1-5, is SQTIHQWPATLVQPVGSPLSLECTVEGTSNPNLYWYRQAAGRGLQLLFYSVGIGQISSEVPQNLSASRPQDRQFILSSKKLLLSDSGFYLCAWSVPGGTRAQHFGDGTRLSIL.